The clone carrying this T cell receptor (beta chain) was detected ten times or more. This entry comes from a study of tumor-infiltrating lymphocytes in oesophageal squamous cell carcinoma. TCRdb reprocessed the PCR reads with MiXCR, giving one entry per CDR3 protein. The sample lists some 21,000 distinct CDR3 sequences, 35% to 40% seen once, with more than 30% in the top ten. CDR1 SGHDT and CDR2 YYEEEE come from the germline V gene. Losses at the gene ends were 7 bases for V and 8 bases for J; bases not matched to a gene: 7. The CDR3 consists of 14 residues. This chain joins TRBV5-6 and TRBJ2-7, with 15 bases matching TRBD2. Sample: esophageal tumor tissue. This TCR derives from a male donor with esophageal squamous cell carcinoma. The CDR3 DNA reads as TGTGCCAGCGGGACTAGCGGGGGGCCTCCCAAGCAGTACTTC. Its protein product is CASGTSGGPPKQYF.